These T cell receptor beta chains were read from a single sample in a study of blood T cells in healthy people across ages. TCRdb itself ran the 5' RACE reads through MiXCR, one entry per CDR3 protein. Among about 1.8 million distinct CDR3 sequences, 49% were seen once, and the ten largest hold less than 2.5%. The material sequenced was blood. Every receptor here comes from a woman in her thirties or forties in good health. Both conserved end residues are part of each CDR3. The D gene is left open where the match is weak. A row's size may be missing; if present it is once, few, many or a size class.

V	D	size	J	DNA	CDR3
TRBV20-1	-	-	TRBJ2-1	TGCAGTGCTAGAACAGGGATCAATGAGCAGTTCTTC	CSARTGINEQFF
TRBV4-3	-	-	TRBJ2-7	TGCGCCAGCAGCCAAGATGAATGGGAGCAGTACTTC	CASSQDEWEQYF
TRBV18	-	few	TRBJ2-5	TGTGCCAGCTCACCGCCTTTTCCAGAAGAGACCCAGTACTTC	CASSPPFPEETQYF
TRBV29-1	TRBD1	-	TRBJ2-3	TGCAGCGCGTCTCGGCAGGGGGAATCAGATACGCAGTATTTT	CSASRQGESDTQYF
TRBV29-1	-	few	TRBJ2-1	TGCAGCTCCCTCGGGGCGGGTGAGCAGTTCTTC	CSSLGAGEQFF
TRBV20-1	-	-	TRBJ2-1	TGCAGTGCTAGCCCCTCCGGTGGCTACGAGCAGTTCTTC	CSASPSGGYEQFF
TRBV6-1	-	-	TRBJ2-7	TGTGCCAGCAGTGAAGGACCTCCCCAGGGCGACGAGCAGTACTTC	CASSEGPPQGDEQYF
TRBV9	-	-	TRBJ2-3	TGTGCCAGCAGCGGGGGGCACAGCACAGATACGCAGTATTTT	CASSGGHSTDTQYF
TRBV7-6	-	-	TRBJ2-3	TGTGCTAGCAGCTTAGCAAATATCCCGGGCCCGGCAAGCGCAGATACGCAGTATTTT	CASSLANIPGPASADTQYF
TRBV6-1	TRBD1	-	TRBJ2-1	TGTGCCAGCAGTGAAGTCACAGGGGAATATTACAATGAGCAGTTCTTC	CASSEVTGEYYNEQFF
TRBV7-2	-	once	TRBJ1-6	TGTGCCAGCAGGGGTGGCTCCTATAATTCACCCCCCCACTTT	CASRGGSYNSPPHF
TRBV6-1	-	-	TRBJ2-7	TGTGCCAGCAGGACATCCCCGGACACTAGGATTTCCTACGAGCAGTACTTC	CASRTSPDTRISYEQYF
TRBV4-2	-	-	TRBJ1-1	TGTGCCAGCAGCCGGGCTTCTCGGATGCGGGGGAACACTGAAGCTTTCTTT	CASSRASRMRGNTEAFF
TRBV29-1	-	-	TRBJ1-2	TGCAGCGTTGCCTGGCCACAGGGAACAAACTATGGCTACACCTTC	CSVAWPQGTNYGYTF
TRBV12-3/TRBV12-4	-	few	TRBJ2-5	TGTGCCAGCACCTTGGGGGCCGAGACCCAGTACTTC	CASTLGAETQYF
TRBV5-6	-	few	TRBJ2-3	TGTGCCAGCAGGCGGGGACACCCGGGAGATACGCAGTATTTT	CASRRGHPGDTQYF
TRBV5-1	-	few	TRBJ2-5	TGCGCCAGCAGCTTGAGCAGTTCCGAAGAGACCCAGTACTTC	CASSLSSSEETQYF
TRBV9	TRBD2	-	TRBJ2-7	TGTGCCAGCAGCGTAGCTCTAGCGGTCTCCTCCTACGAGCAGTACTTC	CASSVALAVSSYEQYF
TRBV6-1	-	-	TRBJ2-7	TGTGCCAGCCGAGGATGGCCTTCGCTCTACGAGCAGTACTTC	CASRGWPSLYEQYF
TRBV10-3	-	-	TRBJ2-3	TGTGCCATCAGTGATTCCCGACAGGAGACATACACAGATACGCAGTATTTT	CAISDSRQETYTDTQYF
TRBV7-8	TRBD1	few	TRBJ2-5	TGTGCCAGCAGCCCCTACAGGGGGCGCGAGACCCAGTACTTC	CASSPYRGRETQYF
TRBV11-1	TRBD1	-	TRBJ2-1	TGTGCCAGCGGCCGGGACAGATACAATGAGCAGTTCTTC	CASGRDRYNEQFF
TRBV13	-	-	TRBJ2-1	TGTGCCAGCAGCTTAGTGCGGGCAGGGGGGAGTGAGCAGTTCTTC	CASSLVRAGGSEQFF
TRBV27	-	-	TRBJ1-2	TGTGCCAGCAAACGTAAATTGGTACAGGGTGGACTTTCCTATGGCTACACCTTC	CASKRKLVQGGLSYGYTF
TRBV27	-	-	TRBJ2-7	TGTGCCAGCAGTTTATCGCAAGCGGGCTACAATGAGCAGTACTTC	CASSLSQAGYNEQYF
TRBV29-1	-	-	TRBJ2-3	TGCAGCGTCTTCGGGAATACGCAGTATTTT	CSVFGNTQYF
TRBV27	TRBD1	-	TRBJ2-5	TGTGCCAGCAGTTCCACAGGGGGTTGGAGAGGCCAGTACTTC	CASSSTGGWRGQYF
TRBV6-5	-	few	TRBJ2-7	TGTGCCAGCCGGGGACACACTAACAACGAGCAGTACTTC	CASRGHTNNEQYF
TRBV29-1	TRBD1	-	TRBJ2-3	TGCAGCGTTGACTCCGGACAGGGGGCTACAGATACGCAGTATTTT	CSVDSGQGATDTQYF
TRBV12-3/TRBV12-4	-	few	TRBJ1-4	TGTGCCAGCAGCCAGGCCCAGACGATCCTTGAAAAACTGTTTTTT	CASSQAQTILEKLFF
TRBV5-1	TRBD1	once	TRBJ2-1	TGCGCCAGCAGCTTCCCCCGGACAGGGGGCAATGAGCAGTTCTTC	CASSFPRTGGNEQFF
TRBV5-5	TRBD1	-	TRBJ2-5	TGTGCCAGCAGCCCCGCGCTCTCGACAGGGGAAGAGACCCAGTACTTC	CASSPALSTGEETQYF
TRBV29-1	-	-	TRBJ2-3	TGCAGCGTTGCCCGCCAGGCAGCACCCACAGATACGCAGTATTTT	CSVARQAAPTDTQYF
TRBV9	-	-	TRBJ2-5	TGTGCCAGCAGCGCGGACAGCCGGGAGACCCAGTACTTC	CASSADSRETQYF
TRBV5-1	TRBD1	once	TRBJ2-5	TGCGCCAGCAGCTGGACAGGGTATGAGGAGACCCAGTACTTC	CASSWTGYEETQYF
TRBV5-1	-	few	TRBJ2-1	TGCGCCAGCAGCTTGGCCCCTAGTCTCGATGAGCAGTTCTTC	CASSLAPSLDEQFF
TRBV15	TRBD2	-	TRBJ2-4	TGTGCCACCAGCAGAGATATAGGGGAGGGCGGAAGGAACATTCAGTACTTC	CATSRDIGEGGRNIQYF
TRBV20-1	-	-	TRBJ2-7	TGCAGTGCTGGGCGTGATGGGAGCTACGAGCAGTACTTC	CSAGRDGSYEQYF
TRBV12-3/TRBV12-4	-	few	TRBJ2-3	TGTGCCAGCGCCCTTAAAGATACGCAGTATTTT	CASALKDTQYF
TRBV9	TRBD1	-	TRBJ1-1	TGTGCCAGCAGCGTAATCGACAGGGGGCGTACTGAAGCTTTCTTT	CASSVIDRGRTEAFF
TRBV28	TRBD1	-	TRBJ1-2	TGTGCCTCTGGCGTGGTGACAGGGAACTATGGCTACACCTTC	CASGVVTGNYGYTF